This T cell receptor (beta chain) was identified in a study of vaccination and CD4 T cells after COVID-19. Overall study results and limits: Relatively small numbers of convalescent patients were studied, with no early post-infection timepoints included.

Germline V gene lookup returns CDR1 LNHDA and CDR2 SQIVND (reference sequence). CDR3 size: 14 residues. Between the trimmed V and J ends, which lost 5 bases and 6 bases, there was a span of 15 bases. To note about this clonotype: Its specificity is unknown.

TCRdb recomputed calls from the PCR reads with MiXCR, one row per CDR3 protein. The sample lists 26,000 or so distinct CDR3 sequences; 45% to 65% were seen once. Time point defined: late sampling 161 to 241 days after vaccination in three convalescent patients. The rearrangement joins TRBV19 to TRBJ2-3; D possibly corresponds to TRBD1 (5 bases). The input for sequencing was CD4+ T cells from blood, taken about 7 months after SARS-CoV-2 vaccination. The sequence was obtained from a human donor who had recovered from COVID-19. CDR3 loop: CASSDRGARDTQYF. The CDR3 DNA is TGTGCCAGTAGTGATCGTGGGGCCCGTGATACGCAGTATTTT.